This T cell receptor beta chain derives from a study of blood T cell repertoires in COVID-19. About the research overall: Acute and convalescent COVID-19 specimens originated in the United States, Italy and Spain.

Some clones are missing from TCRdb's copy, which holds only in-frame ones; the method was immunoSEQ multiplex PCR. This table has tens of thousands of clones, approximately 79% appearing once. CDR1 and CDR2 (germline): SGHTA, FQGNSA. J gave up 2 bases and V 5 bases, and 10 bases lay outside the gene matches. The CDR3 spans 17 residues. The TCR sequence derives from a woman over 75 with acute or convalescent COVID-19. Sequenced input: peripheral blood. The chain couples TRBV7-2 to TRBJ2-7; 12 nucleotides match TRBD2. The CDR3 region is CASSPGTSGFPPYEQYF. The CDR3 DNA reads as TGTGCCAGCAGCCCTGGGACTAGCGGGTTCCCTCCCTACGAGCAGTACTTC.